The source of this T cell receptor beta chain is a study of blood T cell repertoires in COVID-19. Across the whole study: In each case, the material was cDNA or gDNA derived from T cells, B-cell-depleted T cells, or PBMCs.

How the authors handled the data: Counts of nucleated cells, estimated from reference gene primer amplification, were obtained. Repertoires were generated with immunoSEQ multiplex PCR, while TCRdb's copy carries only in-frame clones and drops some. Clonal size and the V and J genes are those of that table, whereas D and trimming came from the DNA. The repertoire holds some 100,000 clones, with 82% as singletons. Germline V CDR1 and CDR2: SGHRS, YFSETQ. Trimming shortened V by 0 bases and J by 4 bases, and 13 bases separated the two germline ends. CDR3 length: 16 residues. This clonotype was sampled from a man over 45 with active or convalescent COVID-19. This chain joins TRBV5-1 and TRBJ2-2; TRBD2 is a possible D gene (5 bases). What was sequenced was peripheral blood. The CDR3 is CASSLDGSLATGELFF. The CDR3 nucleotides are TGCGCCAGCAGCTTGGACGGCTCCCTAGCCACCGGGGAGCTGTTTTTT.